The clone carrying this T cell receptor beta chain showed up just a few times. The sample belongs to a study of blood T cell repertoires in COVID-19. Overall study: T cells, B-cell-depleted T cells, or PBMCs provided the cDNA or gDNA that served as material.

In the authors' workflow: Amplification from reference gene primers served as the basis for estimated nucleated cell counts. The repertoire was sequenced with immunoSEQ multiplex PCR; TCRdb's copy has only in-frame clones and lacks some. The V and J calls and clone size come from that table; D and trimming were worked out from the DNA. The sample has 290,000 or so clones; 85% are singletons. This CDR3 is 14 amino acids long. Trimming took 0 bases from V and 4 from J, leaving 8 bases between them. The V gene's germline CDR1 is SGHRS and CDR2 YFSETQ. The sequence was obtained from a man aged 45-65 years with active or convalescent COVID-19. V and J are TRBV5-1 and TRBJ2-1; D is perhaps TRBD1 (5 bases). Sequencing was done on a sample of peripheral blood. The CDR3 region has the DNA TGCGCCAGCAGCTTGGCGACAGAATACAATGAGCAGTTCTTC. Translation gives CASSLATEYNEQFF.